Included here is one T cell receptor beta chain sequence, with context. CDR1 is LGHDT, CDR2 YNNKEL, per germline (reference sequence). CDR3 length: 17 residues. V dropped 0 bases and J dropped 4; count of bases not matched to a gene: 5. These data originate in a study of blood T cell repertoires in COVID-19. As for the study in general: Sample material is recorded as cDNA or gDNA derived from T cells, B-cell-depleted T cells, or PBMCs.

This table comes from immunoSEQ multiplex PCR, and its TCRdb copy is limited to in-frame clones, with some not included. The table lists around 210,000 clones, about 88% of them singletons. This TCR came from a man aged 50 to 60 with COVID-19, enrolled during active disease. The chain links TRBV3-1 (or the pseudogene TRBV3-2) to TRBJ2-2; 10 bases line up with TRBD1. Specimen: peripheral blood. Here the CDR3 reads CASSQDQGQGSTGELFF. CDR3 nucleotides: TGTGCCAGCAGCCAAGATCAGGGACAGGGGAGCACCGGGGAGCTGTTTTTT.